This T cell receptor beta chain was observed in a study of beta chain features in type 1 diabetes. Every bit of the isolated RNA underwent reverse transcription, so sequencing read expressed TCRB transcripts. Clones were read by immunoSEQ multiplex PCR, and TCRdb kept only the in-frame ones, dropping some. The sample lists over 700,000 clones, 15% to 20% occurring once. The CDR3 length is 15 residues. CDR1 SGHTS and CDR2 YDEGEE come from the germline V gene. V was trimmed by 4 bases and J by 5 bases, leaving 16 bases between them. This clone showed up just once. Its target is unknown. Study outcomes and limitations: Shorter templates may be favored by PCR, equally so in patients and controls.

This chain uses TRBV5-8 with TRBJ2-1; D unclear. Sequenced material: naive CD4+ T cells from blood. The clonotype comes from a woman aged 18-35 years in good health. The CDR3 sequence is CASSLWARRDNEQFF. CDR3 DNA sequence: TGTGCCAGCAGCCTTTGGGCGAGGAGAGACAATGAGCAGTTCTTC.